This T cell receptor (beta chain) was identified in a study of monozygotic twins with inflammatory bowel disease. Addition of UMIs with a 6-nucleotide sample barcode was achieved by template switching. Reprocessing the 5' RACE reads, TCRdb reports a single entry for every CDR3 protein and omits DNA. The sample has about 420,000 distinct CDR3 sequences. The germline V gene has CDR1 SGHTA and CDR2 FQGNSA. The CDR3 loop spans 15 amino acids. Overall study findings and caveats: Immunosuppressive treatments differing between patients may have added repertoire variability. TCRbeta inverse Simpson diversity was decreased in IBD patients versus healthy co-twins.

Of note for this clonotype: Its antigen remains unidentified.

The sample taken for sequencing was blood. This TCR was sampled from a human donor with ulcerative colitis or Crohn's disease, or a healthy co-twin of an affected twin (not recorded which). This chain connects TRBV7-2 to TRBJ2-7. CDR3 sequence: CASSLETYHTYEQYF. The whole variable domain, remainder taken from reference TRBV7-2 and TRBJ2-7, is GAGVSQSPSNKVTEKGKDVELRCDPISGHTALYWYRQSLGQGLEFLIYFQGNSAPDKSGLPSDRFSAERTGGSVSTLTIQRTQQEDSAVYLCASSLETYHTYEQYFGPGTRLTVT.